Listed here are 7 T cell receptor beta chains from one sample, sequenced in a study of T cell responses to AZD1222 COVID-19 vaccine. Assay: immunoSEQ multiplex PCR; the TCRdb copy retains only in-frame clones and omits some. Among more than 95,000 clones listed, around 88% were seen once. The specimen comprised peripheral blood, sampled on day 0 of AZD1222 vaccination. The receptors here all came from an adult in good health.

The V and J genes are TRBV5-1 and TRBJ1-4; possible D gene TRBD1, 6 bases. Trimming left V 2 bases short and J 6 bases short, with 8 bases between. Per the germline V gene, CDR1 is SGHRS and CDR2 is YFSETQ. The CDR3 has 13 residues. CDR3 sequence reads: CASSLRGDEKLFF. CDR3 nucleotides: TGCGCCAGCAGCTTAAGGGGGGATGAAAAACTGTTTTTT.

This chain uses TRBV2 with TRBJ2-7, with 7 bases lining up with TRBD2. The CDR3 spans 15 residues. Germline V CDR1 and CDR2: SNHLY, FYNNEI. The V and J ends lost 6 bases and 0 bases, in that order; junction bases with no gene match: 8. CDR3 region: CASRHLAASSYEQYF. As DNA, the CDR3 is TGTGCCAGCAGACATCTAGCGGCGAGCTCCTACGAGCAGTACTTC.

V and J are TRBV7-9 and TRBJ2-1, with D uncertain. Germline assignment: CDR1 SEHNR and CDR2 FQNEAQ (reference sequence). The CDR3 spans 13 residues. V lost 1 base and J 9 bases, leaving 10 bases between the germline ends. DNA for the CDR3: TGTGCCAGCAGCTTAGATGGCCCCGGTGAGCAGTTCTTC. Translation: CASSLDGPGEQFF.

This sequence joins TRBV7-6 and TRBJ2-2; no clear D gene. This CDR3 is built from 11 residues. The V end was cut by 4 bases, the J end by 5 bases, with 2 bases between. Germline V CDR1 and CDR2: SGHVS, FNYEAQ. In DNA form, the CDR3 reads TGTGCCAGCAGCTCTACCGGGGAGCTGTTTTTT. This sequence encodes CASSSTGELFF.

V and J are TRBV24-1 and TRBJ1-2; 8 positions agree with TRBD1. CDR1 is KGHDR, CDR2 SFDVKD, per germline. CDR3 length equals 14 residues. With V trimmed by 2 bases and J by 4 bases, 2 bases remained unmatched. CDR3 bases: TGTGCCACCAGTGATTCGGGGACAGGCTATGGCTACACCTTC. It yields the protein CATSDSGTGYGYTF.

The V call is TRBV12-5, the J call TRBJ2-7; the D gene could be TRBD1 or TRBD2 (6 bases each). Germline CDR1 LGHNT, CDR2 FRNRAP. This CDR3 region has 14 residues. V was clipped by 10 bases and J by 4 bases, with 20 bases between them. CDR3 in DNA: TGTGCTACCAGGGGAGGAGAAATTGTTTACGAGCAGTACTTC. Amino acids: CATRGGEIVYEQYF. The full variable domain, rest sourced from reference TRBV12-5 and TRBJ2-7, is DARVTQTPRHKVTEMGQEVTMRCQPILGHNTVFWYRQTMMQGLELLAYFRNRAPLDDSGMPKDRFSAEMPDATLATLKIQPSEPRDSAVYFCATRGGEIVYEQYFGPGTRLTVT.

Written as DNA, the CDR3 is TGTGCCAGCACAAAAGGGGGCTCCTCCTACGAGCAGTACTTC. Protein: CASTKGGSSYEQYF. The V call is TRBV28, the J call TRBJ2-7; TRBD1 aligns across 7 bases. This CDR3 has 14 amino acids. V gave up 7 bases and J gave up 0 bases; unmatched junction bases: 6. Per the germline V gene, CDR1 is MDHEN and CDR2 is SYDVKM. Complete variable domain (other parts from reference TRBV28 and TRBJ2-7): DVKVTQSSRYLVKRTGEKVFLECVQDMDHENMFWYRQDPGLGLRLIYFSYDVKMKEKGDIPEGYSVSREKKERFSLILESASTNQTSMYLCASTKGGSSYEQYFGPGTRLTVT.